Listed below are T cell receptor beta chains from one sample, sequenced in a study of tumor-infiltrating lymphocytes in primary liver carcinoma. Each CDR3 protein is one row after TCRdb ran MiXCR on the multiplex PCR reads. The sample has more than 95,000 distinct CDR3 sequences, 64% seen once. Sequenced: liver tumor tissue from sampling region 3. These receptor sequences come from a woman aged 60-75 years with primary liver carcinoma and hepatitis B virus infection. CDR3s include the opening cysteine and the closing phenylalanine or tryptophan. D genes are given only for firm matches. Clone size is shown for a subset of rows, as once, few, many or a class of expanded clone.

D: -; size: -; V: TRBV29-1; J: TRBJ2-5; DNA: TGCAGCGTTTACGAGCTTGAGACTCAGTACTTC; CDR3: CSVYELETQYF
D: -; size: -; V: TRBV20-1; J: TRBJ1-5; DNA: TGCAGTGGGATTCGCAAAACATTAGCATATAGCAATCAGCCCCAGCATTTT; CDR3: CSGIRKTLAYSNQPQHF
D: -; size: -; V: TRBV20-1; J: TRBJ2-7; DNA: TGCAGTGCTAGAGGACAGGAGTCCTACGAGCAGTACTTC; CDR3: CSARGQESYEQYF
D: TRBD2; size: -; V: TRBV11-3; J: TRBJ2-2; DNA: TGTGCCACCTCGGGACTAGCGGGAGGGCCCGGCGGGGAGCTGTTTTTT; CDR3: CATSGLAGGPGGELFF
D: TRBD1; size: -; V: TRBV28; J: TRBJ1-2; DNA: TGTGTCAGCAGTTGGGGACAGTGTCGTAAAGGCTACACCTTC; CDR3: CVSSWGQCRKGYTF
D: -; size: -; V: TRBV2; J: TRBJ2-2; DNA: TGTGCCAGCAGTCGGAGCGACCCTTTGACCGGGGAGCTGTTTTTT; CDR3: CASSRSDPLTGELFF
D: TRBD1; size: few; V: TRBV28; J: TRBJ2-3; DNA: TGTGCCAGCAGTTTGGGTCTCGGGACAGGGGACCGGGTGCAGTATTTT; CDR3: CASSLGLGTGDRVQYF
D: TRBD2; size: many; V: TRBV13; J: TRBJ2-1; DNA: TGTGCCAGCAGCACCCAGGGACTAGCGGGCAACAATGAGCAGTTCTTC; CDR3: CASSTQGLAGNNEQFF
D: TRBD2; size: -; V: TRBV4-2; J: TRBJ2-7; DNA: TGTGCCAGCGGCGGGGGCGGGAGGCCCTACGAGCAGTATTTC; CDR3: CASGGGGRPYEQYF
D: TRBD2; size: -; V: TRBV28; J: TRBJ2-5; DNA: TGTGCCGCAAACCCGGGGGAGGGAGAGACCCAGTACTTC; CDR3: CAANPGEGETQYF
D: -; size: -; V: TRBV6-1; J: TRBJ1-1; DNA: TGTGCCAGCGGTGTCAGGGATAACACTGAAGCTTTCTTT; CDR3: CASGVRDNTEAFF
D: TRBD1; size: once; V: TRBV11-1; J: TRBJ1-1; DNA: TGTGCCGGCAGCTTAGCGCAGGGGGCCACTGAGGCTTTCTTT; CDR3: CAGSLAQGATEAFF
D: -; size: -; V: TRBV4-2; J: TRBJ2-6; DNA: TGTGCCAGCAGCCCCCTGGGGGCAGCGGTCACCTCTGGGGCCAACGTCCTGACTTTC; CDR3: CASSPLGAAVTSGANVLTF
D: TRBD2; size: -; V: TRBV29-1; J: TRBJ2-3; DNA: TGCAGCGTTGCCGTCTGGACTAGCACAGATATGCAGTATTTT; CDR3: CSVAVWTSTDMQYF
D: -; size: -; V: TRBV11-2; J: TRBJ2-2; DNA: TGCGCCAGCAGCTTAGAGACTAACGGGAAGCTGTTTTTT; CDR3: CASSLETNGKLFF
D: -; size: -; V: TRBV11-2; J: TRBJ2-3; DNA: TGTGCCAGCAGCTTAATGCGGGGCACAGATACGCAGTATTTT; CDR3: CASSLMRGTDTQYF
D: -; size: -; V: TRBV13; J: TRBJ1-2; DNA: TGTGCCAGCAGCTTAGTGAGCTCAGGCTATGGCTACACCTTC; CDR3: CASSLVSSGYGYTF
D: -; size: -; V: TRBV2; J: TRBJ2-1; DNA: TGTGCCGGCAACAGGGCGGGGGATGAGCAGTTCTTC; CDR3: CAGNRAGDEQFF
D: TRBD1; size: -; V: TRBV2; J: TRBJ2-2; DNA: TGTGCCAGCAGGATACAGGGGGCGCTGACCGGGGAGCTGTTTTTT; CDR3: CASRIQGALTGELFF
D: -; size: -; V: TRBV28; J: TRBJ2-5; DNA: TGTGCCAGCAGTCCCGGGGGCCAAGAGACCCAGTACTTC; CDR3: CASSPGGQETQYF
D: -; size: many; V: TRBV10-3; J: TRBJ1-3; DNA: TGTGCCATCAGTGAAGGAGGGCCTGGAAACACCATATATTTT; CDR3: CAISEGGPGNTIYF
D: -; size: many; V: TRBV11-2; J: TRBJ2-3; DNA: TGTGCCAGCAGCCTCCAGAGTGACACAGATACGCAGTATTTT; CDR3: CASSLQSDTDTQYF
D: -; size: -; V: TRBV4-1; J: TRBJ1-2; DNA: TGCACCAACACCCAAGATATTGGCGAGTTGGGGTATGGCTACACCTTC; CDR3: CTNTQDIGELGYGYTF
D: -; size: -; V: TRBV29-1; J: TRBJ2-7; DNA: TGCATCGTTAGAGAGGGGGTTTCAAGTTCCTACGAGCAGTACTTC; CDR3: CIVREGVSSSYEQYF
D: -; size: -; V: TRBV5-4; J: TRBJ2-2; DNA: TGTGCCAGCAGCACAAAATGGGGAACGGGCGGGGAGCTGTTTTTT; CDR3: CASSTKWGTGGELFF
D: -; size: -; V: TRBV28; J: TRBJ1-6; DNA: TGTGCCAGCAGTTCGAAGACAGGCGCTTATAATTCACCCCTCCACTTT; CDR3: CASSSKTGAYNSPLHF
D: -; size: -; V: TRBV7-9; J: TRBJ1-3; DNA: TGTGCCAGCAGCTTAGGCAGGACGACTGGAAACACCATATATTTT; CDR3: CASSLGRTTGNTIYF
D: TRBD1; size: few; V: TRBV18; J: TRBJ1-1; DNA: TGTGCCAGCTCACCGGGACAGCTCAGGAACACTGAAGCTTTCTTT; CDR3: CASSPGQLRNTEAFF
D: -; size: -; V: TRBV28; J: TRBJ2-3; DNA: TGTGCCAGCAGTTTGCCAGGGAGCACAGATAAGCAGTATTTT; CDR3: CASSLPGSTDKQYF
D: -; size: -; V: TRBV28; J: TRBJ2-3; DNA: TGTGCCAACAGTTTAAGGGCAGGGGCCGCTCGAACAGATACGCAGTATTTT; CDR3: CANSLRAGAARTDTQYF
D: -; size: many; V: TRBV29-1; J: TRBJ2-3; DNA: TGCAGCGTTGACGACTTCTACACAGATACGCAGTATTTT; CDR3: CSVDDFYTDTQYF
D: -; size: -; V: TRBV11-2; J: TRBJ2-1; DNA: TGTGCCAGCAGCTCACTTAATGACACGGGGAATGAGCAGTTCTTC; CDR3: CASSSLNDTGNEQFF
D: -; size: -; V: TRBV18; J: TRBJ2-2; DNA: TGTGCCAGCTCACTCATAACCGAGGTCGGGGAGCTGTTTTTT; CDR3: CASSLITEVGELFF
D: TRBD2; size: -; V: TRBV29-1; J: TRBJ2-7; DNA: TGCAGCGTTGATTTTAGCGGGGGCTCCTACGAGCAGTACTTC; CDR3: CSVDFSGGSYEQYF
D: TRBD1; size: many; V: TRBV7-8; J: TRBJ1-2; DNA: TGTGCCAGCAGCTTAAGGGACAGGCCGTTCGGGGGCTACACCTTC; CDR3: CASSLRDRPFGGYTF
D: TRBD2; size: many; V: TRBV5-1; J: TRBJ2-3; DNA: TGCGCCAGCAGCTTGCTAGCGGGCCTAGACACAGATACGCAGTATTTT; CDR3: CASSLLAGLDTDTQYF
D: -; size: -; V: TRBV29-1; J: TRBJ2-3; DNA: TGCAGCGTTGCGTCTAGAGGTAGGAGCACAGATACGCAGTATTTT; CDR3: CSVASRGRSTDTQYF
D: -; size: -; V: TRBV9; J: TRBJ2-1; DNA: TGTGCCAGCAGCGTAGGACTGTTGTACAGGGATGATCATCGCAATGAGCAGTTCTTC; CDR3: CASSVGLLYRDDHRNEQFF